Listed here is a single T cell receptor (beta chain). Method: immunoSEQ multiplex PCR; TCRdb's copy keeps in-frame clones and lacks some. Seen here are over 55,000 clones, approximately 95% observed once, and the top ten hold approximately 2.9%. The data stem from a study of technical replicates of blood from a handful of donors. V shed 6 bases and J 2 bases; nucleotides not matched to a gene: 7. CDR1 is MNHNS and CDR2 is SASEGT in the germline V gene. The length of the CDR3 is 15 residues. The source material was PBMCs. The source of this sequence is a human donor in good health. Some clones in this sample may be carry-over from other donors' samples. This rearrangement joins TRBV6-1 to TRBJ1-5; 7 positions match TRBD1. CDR3 region: CASRPDRVGNQPQHF. For the CDR3, the DNA is TGTGCCAGCAGACCCGACAGGGTGGGCAATCAGCCCCAGCATTTT.